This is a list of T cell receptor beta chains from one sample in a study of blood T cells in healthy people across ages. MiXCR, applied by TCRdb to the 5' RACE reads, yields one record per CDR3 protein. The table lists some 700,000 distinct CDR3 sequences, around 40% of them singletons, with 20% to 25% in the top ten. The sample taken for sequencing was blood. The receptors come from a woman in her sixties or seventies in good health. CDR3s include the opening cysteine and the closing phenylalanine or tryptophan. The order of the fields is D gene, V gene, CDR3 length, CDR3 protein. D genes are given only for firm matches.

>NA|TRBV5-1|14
CASRQTGNSYEQYF
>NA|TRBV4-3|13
CASSLGGFYGYTF
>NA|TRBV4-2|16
CASSQGGTAGSGEQYF
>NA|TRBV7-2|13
CASSLAAVPEAFF
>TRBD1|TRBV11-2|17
CASSLVGKGQGGETQYF
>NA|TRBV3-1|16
CASSQTYRSTNEKLFF
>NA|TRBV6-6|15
CASSTPDGGSQPQHF
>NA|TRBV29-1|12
CSVEGMGKTQYF
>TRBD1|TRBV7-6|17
CASSPRDRGIKGQPQHF
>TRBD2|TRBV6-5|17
CASNYYTSGRAADTQYF
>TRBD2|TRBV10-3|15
CAITPGAGGKETQYF
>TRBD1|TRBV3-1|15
CASSQGGTEFYEQYF
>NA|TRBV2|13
CASGTEYNSPLHF
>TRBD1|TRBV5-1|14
CASSLWTGEDTQYF
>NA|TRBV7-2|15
CASSSRDGAYNEQFF
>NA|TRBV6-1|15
CASSAGTTPPETQYF
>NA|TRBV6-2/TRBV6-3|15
CASSYGGGGATEAFF
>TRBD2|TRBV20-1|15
CSWELAGDLQETQYF
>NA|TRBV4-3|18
CASSQDLSGSLSDNEQFF
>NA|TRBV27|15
CASSSSAFPTETQYF
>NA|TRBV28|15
CASRPGTRVGNTIYF
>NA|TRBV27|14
CASSLGGIVYEQYF
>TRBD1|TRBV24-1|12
CATSDTTGEQFF
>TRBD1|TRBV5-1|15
CASSSRQGAFNEQFF
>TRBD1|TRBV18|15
CASSLRTGDFYGYTF
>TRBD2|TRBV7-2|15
CASSLSSGREETQYF
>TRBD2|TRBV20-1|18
CSAPGTSGSRASTDTQYF
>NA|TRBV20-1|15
CSARRGSEIQETQYF
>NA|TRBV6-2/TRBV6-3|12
CASRAELYGYTF
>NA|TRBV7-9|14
CASSEDSGARGYTF
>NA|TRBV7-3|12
CASRRGENIQYF
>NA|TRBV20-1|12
CSVPGGYQPQHF
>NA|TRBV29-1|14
CSAQGHPTNEKLFF
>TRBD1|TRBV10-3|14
CAIRPGTGINEQFF
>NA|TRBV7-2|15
CASSLFVGHSGELFF
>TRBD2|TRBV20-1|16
CSSTGTSGANPYEQYF
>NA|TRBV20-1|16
CSAPGKGQSSYNEQFF